This entry lists 9 T cell receptor beta chains sequenced from one sample in a study of blood T cells in healthy people across ages. Combining a sample-barcoded 5' primer with a J-beta primer mix, a second PCR ran for about 7 to 11 cycles. One entry per CDR3 protein results from TCRdb running MiXCR on the 5' RACE reads. The sample carries 1.5 million to 2 million distinct CDR3 sequences, roughly 50% recorded once. Specimen: blood. The origin of the receptors is a woman aged 40 to 49 in good health.

The V and J genes are TRBV20-1 and TRBJ2-5; TRBD1 matches 7 bases. The germline CDR1 and CDR2 sequences are DFQATT and SNEGSKA (reference sequence). CDR3 length equals 14 residues. Trimming at V came to 5 bases and at J to 2 bases, leaving 8 bases not matched to a gene. The CDR3 spells CSAPRQGQQETQYF. CDR3 coding DNA: TGCAGTGCTCCCCGACAGGGACAACAAGAGACCCAGTACTTC.

The table lists this clonotype with a few counts. The V gene is TRBV27, the J gene TRBJ2-1; the D gene is possibly TRBD2 (5 bases). Trimming left V 1 base short and J 5 bases short, with 18 bases between. The V gene's germline CDR1 is MNHEY and CDR2 SMNVEV (reference sequence). The CDR3 runs to 17 residues. CDR3 nucleotides: TGTGCCAGCAGTTTATTTCAGGATCGGGGTCTCCACAATGAGCAGTTCTTC. It specifies CASSLFQDRGLHNEQFF.

This chain connects TRBV7-2 to TRBJ1-1; D remains unclear. There are 14 residues in the CDR3. With 3 bases removed from V and 2 bases from J, the gap between germline ends came to 10 bases. In germline, CDR1 is SGHTA, CDR2 FQGNSA. DNA of the CDR3: TGTGCCAGCAGCTTTGAGTCCGAAAACACTGAAGCTTTCTTT. It yields the protein CASSFESENTEAFF.

This clonotype was observed a few times. J is TRBJ2-6 and V is TRBV5-1; 7 positions match TRBD1. Germline CDR1 and CDR2: SGHRS and YFSETQ. This CDR3 has 16 amino acids. V was clipped by 4 bases and J by 0 bases; unmatched bases: 4. DNA for the CDR3: TGCGCCAGCAGCGCCGACAGGGCCTCTGGGGCCAACGTCCTGACTTTC. It specifies CASSADRASGANVLTF.

Of note for this clonotype: One end of the junction is discordant with germline, which a read error may explain. This chain links TRBV20-1 with TRBJ2-5; 7 bases match TRBD1. Germline CDR1 is DFQATT and CDR2 is SNEGSKA (reference sequence). The CDR3 is 14 amino acids. The CDR3 spells CSATKGQPQGTQYF. The CDR3 DNA reads TGCAGTGCCACCAAGGGACAGCCGCAAGGGACCCAGTACTTC.

This chain connects TRBV5-1 to TRBJ2-5; the match to TRBD1 covers 11 bases. Losses at the gene ends were 3 bases for V and 11 bases for J; bases not matched to a gene: 12. There are 15 residues in the CDR3. Germline V gene lookup returns CDR1 SGHRS and CDR2 YFSETQ. CDR3 in amino acids: CASSCGQGAVWEQYF. CDR3 nucleotides: TGCGCCAGCAGCTGCGGACAGGGGGCGGTTTGGGAGCAGTACTTC.

This rearrangement joins TRBV20-1 to TRBJ2-3; no definite D call. The CDR3 length is 17 residues. Germline V gene lookup returns CDR1 DFQATT and CDR2 SNEGSKA (reference sequence). The V end was cut by 4 bases, the J end by 6 bases, with 26 bases between. The CDR3 DNA reads as TGCAGTGCTAACTTAATTGCCCCCGAATTAGCAGATGATACGCAGTATTTT. Translating it yields CSANLIAPELADDTQYF.

J is TRBJ1-6 and V is TRBV25-1, with no clear D. Germline V gene sequence: CDR1 MGHDK, CDR2 SYGVNS. V lost 5 bases to trimming and J lost 6 bases, with 11 bases between them. This CDR3 spans 14 amino acids. The CDR3 loop is CASSTAIPNSPLHF. The CDR3 DNA follows: TGTGCCAGCAGTACAGCCATTCCTAATTCACCCCTCCACTTT.

The chain combines TRBV13 with TRBJ1-2; possible D gene TRBD1, 5 bases. The V end lost 0 bases, the J end lost 1 base, and 9 bases lay between the germline ends. This CDR3 is built from 15 residues. Germline CDR1 PRHDT, CDR2 FYEKMQ (reference sequence). CDR3 amino acids: CASSLGYQGNYGYTF. The CDR3 DNA sequence: TGTGCCAGCAGCTTAGGGTACCAGGGTAACTATGGCTACACCTTC. The full variable domain, its missing parts supplied by reference TRBV13 and TRBJ1-2, is AAGVIQSPRHLIKEKRETATLKCYPIPRHDTVYWYQQGPGQDPQFLISFYEKMQSDKGSIPDRFSAQQFSDYHSELNMSSLELGDSALYFCASSLGYQGNYGYTFGSGTRLTVV.